This TCR beta chain emerged from a study of blood T cell repertoires in COVID-19 (dated by TCRdb to about 2020). For context, the study as a whole: The collaborator samples originated in the United States, Italy and Spain and spanned the acute and convalescent phases of COVID-19. Samples came from the ongoing ImmuneRACE study (first 160 participants) plus 1,254 subjects from 6 global collaborators. A de-identified subject ID, COVID-19 status, age in years and sex were almost always included in the sample metadata. The repertoires were released in a freely available public database intended as a resource for research on the immune response to SARS-CoV-2. The prospective study material was composed of cDNA or gDNA derived from T cells, B-cell-depleted T cells, or PBMCs. Where HLA class I and class II types were available, the types were taken from metadata supplied by the sample provider, not from assay-based typing. The dataset comprised deeply sampled blood TCRbeta repertoires from subjects exposed to, actively infected with, or recovered from COVID-19.

The trim is 11 bases for V and 5 bases for J, with a gap of 18 bases between the germline ends. Counted from cysteine to phenylalanine, this CDR3 has 13 amino acids. Only the CDR3 region is kept as DNA, spanning 39 bases read in frame from base 1. CDR1 and CDR2 are read off the germline V gene as MGHRA and YSYEKL. This clone was seen a few times. The antigen it binds to is not known. No base-level quality is on record; no much larger clone is a single base apart. A second Seattle source provided samples from volunteer blood donors who had recovered from COVID-19. Whole blood was collected in K2EDTA tubes by collaborating institutions according to the institutions' own protocols. For TCRbeta analysis, collaborator samples were shipped as frozen whole blood, as isolated PBMCs, or as DNA extracted from either sample type. The full study reports these points: Clinical and demographic metadata were provided uncurated, with the amount varying by source and participant.

TCRbeta CDR3 regions were amplified from genomic DNA using the immunoSEQ Assay, a bias-controlled multiplex PCR. The authors' analysis ran thus. The number of nucleated cells in each sample was estimated from the amplification of reference gene primers within the assay. Sequence reads were collapsed and filtered to measure the absolute abundance of every unique TCRbeta CDR3 rearrangement. For each sample, productive Simpson clonality was calculated by taking the square root of Simpson's diversity index across productive rearrangements. TCRdb carries this immuneACCESS record with in-frame sequences only. Its versions omit some clonotypes, under half of them owing to an unresolved V gene in the studies checked, with the rest unexplained. The DNA gave D and trimming, while V, J and clone size come from that table. Across this sample there are roughly 300,000 clones, with more than 70% seen only once. Clones ranked in the top ten supply about 7.8% of the sample.

This clonotype was obtained from a woman aged 45 to 65 who had recovered from COVID-19. Sequenced material: peripheral blood. The sequence is built from TRBV4-1 and TRBJ1-1; the D gene is perhaps TRBD1, on 5 matching bases. In nucleotide form, the sequence is TGCGCCGTCTACCGTGGGGCGGAAACTGAAGCTTTCTTT. Its amino acids are CAVYRGAETEAFF.